This TCR beta chain is from a study of early T cells in non-severe SARS-CoV-2 infection. Study-level results: CD4 and private specificities were missed by VDJdb matching, which favored anti-spike CD8 responses.

Attachment of unique molecular identifiers to individual cDNA molecules was performed. TCRdb used MiXCR to reprocess the 5' RACE reads, holding one entry per CDR3 protein. Of roughly 62,000 distinct CDR3 sequences in the sample, 7.7% were seen once. This clonotype has ten or more counts. Its specificity is not known. Trimming removed 3 bases at V and 4 bases at J, with 9 bases between. The length of the CDR3 is 13 residues. Germline CDR1 MDHEN, CDR2 SYDVKM. The receptor's source is an adult who was a healthcare worker with PCR-confirmed SARS-CoV-2 infection or an uninfected control (not recorded which). The chain has TRBV28 and TRBJ1-2; the D is unclear. The specimen was whole blood. This CDR3 reads CASSLSRSYGYTF. CDR3 sequence (DNA): TGTGCCAGCAGTTTGTCAAGGTCCTATGGCTACACCTTC.